The clone carrying this TCR beta chain was counted ten times or more. This sample is drawn from a study of Graves' ophthalmopathy and Graves' hyperthyroidism. Study in general: Before any treatment, peripheral blood was taken at the initial diagnosis.

CDR3 size: 16 residues. Germline values: CDR1 DFQATT, CDR2 SNEGSKA (reference sequence). V was clipped by 0 bases and J by 0 bases, with 9 bases between them. Diagnostic conclusions were grounded in clinical symptoms, serum thyroxine, TRAb, thyroid ultrasound and orbital computed tomography. Using RNA transcripts, the TCR beta CDR3 regions were amplified. Second-round multiplex PCR followed a first-round RT-PCR using HTBI primers. A single record per CDR3 protein comes from TCRdb applying MiXCR to the multiplex PCR reads. The sample consists of about 620,000 distinct CDR3 sequences, about a fifth of them appearing once.

Sequenced: peripheral blood. The chain is built from TRBV20-1 and TRBJ1-6; D is undetermined. This clonotype was obtained from a woman aged 18-35 years with stable Graves' hyperthyroidism. Some clones in this sample may be carry-over from other donors' samples. The CDR3: CSARDGLSSYNSPLHF. The DNA for the CDR3 is TGCAGTGCTAGAGATGGGTTGAGCTCCTATAATTCACCCCTCCACTTT.